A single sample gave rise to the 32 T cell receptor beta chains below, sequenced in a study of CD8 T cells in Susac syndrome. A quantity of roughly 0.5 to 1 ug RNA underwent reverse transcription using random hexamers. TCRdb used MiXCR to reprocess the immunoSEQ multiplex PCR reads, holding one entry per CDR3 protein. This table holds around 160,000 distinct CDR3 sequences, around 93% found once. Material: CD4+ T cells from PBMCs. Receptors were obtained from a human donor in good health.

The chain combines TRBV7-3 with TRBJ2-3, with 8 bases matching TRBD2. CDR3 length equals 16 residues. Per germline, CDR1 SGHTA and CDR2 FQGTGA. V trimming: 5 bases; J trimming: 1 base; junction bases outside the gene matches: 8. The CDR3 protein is CASSHPAGAGTDTQYF. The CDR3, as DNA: TGTGCCAGCAGCCATCCAGCGGGGGCCGGCACAGATACGCAGTATTTT. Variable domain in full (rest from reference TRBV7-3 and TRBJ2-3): GAGVSQTPSNKVTEKGKYVELRCDPISGHTALYWYRQSLGQGPEFLIYFQGTGAADDSGLPNDRFFAVRPEGSVSTLKIQRTERGDSAVYLCASSHPAGAGTDTQYFGPGTRLTVL.

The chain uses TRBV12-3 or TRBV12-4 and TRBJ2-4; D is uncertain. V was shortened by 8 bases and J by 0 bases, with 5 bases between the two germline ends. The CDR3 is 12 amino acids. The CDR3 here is CASRSAKNIQYF. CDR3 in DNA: TGTGCCAGCCGGTCAGCCAAAAACATTCAGTACTTC.

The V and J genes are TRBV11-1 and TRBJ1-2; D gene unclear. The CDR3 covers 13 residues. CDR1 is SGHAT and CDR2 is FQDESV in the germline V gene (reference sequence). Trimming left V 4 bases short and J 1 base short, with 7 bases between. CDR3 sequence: CASSSDHNYGYTF. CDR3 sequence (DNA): TGTGCCAGCAGCTCAGACCATAACTATGGCTACACCTTC.

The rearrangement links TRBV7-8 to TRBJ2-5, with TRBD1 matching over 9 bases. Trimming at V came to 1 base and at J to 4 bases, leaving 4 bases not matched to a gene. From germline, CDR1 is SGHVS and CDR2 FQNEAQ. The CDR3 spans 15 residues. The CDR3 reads CASSLVPGQGETQYF. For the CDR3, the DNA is TGTGCCAGCAGCTTAGTACCGGGACAGGGAGAGACCCAGTACTTC. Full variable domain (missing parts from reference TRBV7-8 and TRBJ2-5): GAGVSQSPRYKVAKRGQDVALRCDPISGHVSLFWYQQALGQGPEFLTYFQNEAQLDKSGLPSDRFFAERPEGSVSTLKIQRTQQEDSAVYLCASSLVPGQGETQYFGPGTRLLVL.

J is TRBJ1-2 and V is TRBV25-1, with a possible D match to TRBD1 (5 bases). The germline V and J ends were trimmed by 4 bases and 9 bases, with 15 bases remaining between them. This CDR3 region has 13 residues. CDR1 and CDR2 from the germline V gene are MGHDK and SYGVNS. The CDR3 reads CASSGPGLYRYTF. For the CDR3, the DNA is TGTGCCAGCAGTGGACCGGGACTCTACCGCTACACCTTC.

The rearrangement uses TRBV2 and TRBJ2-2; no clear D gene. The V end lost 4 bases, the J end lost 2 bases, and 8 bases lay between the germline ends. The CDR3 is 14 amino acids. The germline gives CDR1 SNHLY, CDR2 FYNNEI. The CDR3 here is CASSVIINTGELFF. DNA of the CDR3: TGTGCCAGCAGTGTTATAATAAACACCGGGGAGCTGTTTTTT.

The CDR3 loop is CASLPRAGHQETQYF. In DNA, the CDR3 is TGTGCCAGCCTCCCCCGGGCGGGGCATCAAGAGACCCAGTACTTC. The J gene is TRBJ2-5, the V gene TRBV7-6, with D perhaps matching TRBD2 (6 bases). Trimming shortened V by 8 bases and J by 2 bases, and 18 bases separated the two germline ends. Germline CDR1 reads SGHVS; CDR2 reads FNYEAQ. The CDR3 loop spans 15 amino acids.

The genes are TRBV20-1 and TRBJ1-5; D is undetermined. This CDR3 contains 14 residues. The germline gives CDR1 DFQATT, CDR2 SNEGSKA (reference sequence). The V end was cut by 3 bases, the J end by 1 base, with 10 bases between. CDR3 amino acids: CSASPPQSNQPQHF. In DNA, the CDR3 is TGCAGTGCTAGTCCGCCACAGAGCAATCAGCCCCAGCATTTT.

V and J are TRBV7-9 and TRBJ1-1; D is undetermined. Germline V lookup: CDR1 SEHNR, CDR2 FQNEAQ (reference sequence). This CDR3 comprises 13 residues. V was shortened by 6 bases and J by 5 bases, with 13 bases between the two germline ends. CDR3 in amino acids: CASSGPFGTEAFF. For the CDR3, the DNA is TGTGCCAGCAGTGGCCCGTTCGGGACTGAAGCTTTCTTT.

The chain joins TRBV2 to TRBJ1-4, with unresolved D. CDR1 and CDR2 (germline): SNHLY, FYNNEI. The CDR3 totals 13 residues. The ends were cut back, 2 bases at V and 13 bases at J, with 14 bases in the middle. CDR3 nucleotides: TGTGCCAGCAGTGAATCCGGACGGGAGAGACTGTTTTTT. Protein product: CASSESGRERLFF.

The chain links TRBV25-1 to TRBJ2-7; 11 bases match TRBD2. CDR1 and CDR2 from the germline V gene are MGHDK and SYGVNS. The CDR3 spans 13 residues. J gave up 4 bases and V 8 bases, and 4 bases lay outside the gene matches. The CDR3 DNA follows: TGTGCCAGCGTTAGCGGGGGGGCGTACGAGCAGTACTTC. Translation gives CASVSGGAYEQYF.

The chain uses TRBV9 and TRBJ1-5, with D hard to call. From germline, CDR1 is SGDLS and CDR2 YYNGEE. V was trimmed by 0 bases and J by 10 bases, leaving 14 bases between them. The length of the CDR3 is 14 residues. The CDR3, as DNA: TGTGCCAGCAGCGTAGATTCGGGATGGGGACCCCAGCATTTT. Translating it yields CASSVDSGWGPQHF.

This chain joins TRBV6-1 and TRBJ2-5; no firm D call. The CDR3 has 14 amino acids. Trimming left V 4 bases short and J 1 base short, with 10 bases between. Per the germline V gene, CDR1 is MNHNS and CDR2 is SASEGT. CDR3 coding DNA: TGTGCCAGCAGTGTAGCTAGAGTCCAAGAGACCCAGTACTTC. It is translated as CASSVARVQETQYF.

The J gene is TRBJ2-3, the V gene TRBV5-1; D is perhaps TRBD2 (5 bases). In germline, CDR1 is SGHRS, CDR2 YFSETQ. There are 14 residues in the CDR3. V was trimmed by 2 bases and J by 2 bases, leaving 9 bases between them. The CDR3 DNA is TGCGCCAGCAGCTTCGCCGGGGACACAGATACGCAGTATTTT. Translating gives CASSFAGDTDTQYF.

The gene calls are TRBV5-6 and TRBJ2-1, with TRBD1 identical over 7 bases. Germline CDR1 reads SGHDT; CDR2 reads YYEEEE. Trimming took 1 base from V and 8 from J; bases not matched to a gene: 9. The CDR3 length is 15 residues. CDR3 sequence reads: CASSLNRGWVDEQFF. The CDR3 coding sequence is TGTGCCAGCAGCTTGAACAGGGGTTGGGTAGATGAGCAGTTCTTC.

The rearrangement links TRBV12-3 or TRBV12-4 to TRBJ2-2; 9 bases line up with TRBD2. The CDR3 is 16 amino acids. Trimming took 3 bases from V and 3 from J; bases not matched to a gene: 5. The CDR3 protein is CASSLAGGPDTGELFF. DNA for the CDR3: TGTGCCAGCAGTTTGGCGGGGGGGCCGGACACCGGGGAGCTGTTTTTT.

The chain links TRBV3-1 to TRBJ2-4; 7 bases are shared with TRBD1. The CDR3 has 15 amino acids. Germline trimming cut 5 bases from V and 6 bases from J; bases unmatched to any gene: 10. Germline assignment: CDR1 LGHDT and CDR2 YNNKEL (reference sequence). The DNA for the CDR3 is TGTGCCAGCAGCGCTCCCGGGACAGCATTAAACATTCAGTACTTC. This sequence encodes CASSAPGTALNIQYF.

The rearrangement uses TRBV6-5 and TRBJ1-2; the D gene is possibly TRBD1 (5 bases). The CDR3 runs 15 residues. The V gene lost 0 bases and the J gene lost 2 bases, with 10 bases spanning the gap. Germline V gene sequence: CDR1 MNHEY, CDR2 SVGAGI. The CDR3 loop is CASSYSVRANYGYTF. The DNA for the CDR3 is TGTGCCAGCAGTTACTCCGTCAGGGCCAACTATGGCTACACCTTC.

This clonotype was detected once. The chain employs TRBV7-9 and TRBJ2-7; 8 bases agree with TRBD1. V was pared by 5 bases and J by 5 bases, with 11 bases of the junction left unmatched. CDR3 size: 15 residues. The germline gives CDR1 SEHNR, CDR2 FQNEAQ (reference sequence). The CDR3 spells CASSPKRRTGNEQYF. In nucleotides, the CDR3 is TGTGCCAGCAGCCCTAAGAGACGGACAGGGAACGAGCAGTACTTC.

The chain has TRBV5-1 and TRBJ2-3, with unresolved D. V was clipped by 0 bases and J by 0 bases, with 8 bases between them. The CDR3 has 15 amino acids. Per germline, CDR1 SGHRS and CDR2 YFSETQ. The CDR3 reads CASSLDPSSTDTQYF. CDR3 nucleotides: TGCGCCAGCAGCTTGGACCCAAGCAGCACAGATACGCAGTATTTT.

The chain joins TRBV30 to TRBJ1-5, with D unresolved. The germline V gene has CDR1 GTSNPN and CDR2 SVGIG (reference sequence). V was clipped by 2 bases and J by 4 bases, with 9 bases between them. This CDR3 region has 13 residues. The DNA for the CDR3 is TGTGCCTGGAGTAGACGGGGAAATCAGCCCCAGCATTTT. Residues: CAWSRRGNQPQHF. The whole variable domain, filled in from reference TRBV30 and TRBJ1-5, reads SQTIHQWPATLVQPVGSPLSLECTVEGTSNPNLYWYRQAAGRGLQLLFYSVGIGQISSEVPQNLSASRPQDRQFILSSKKLLLSDSGFYLCAWSRRGNQPQHFGDGTRLSIL.

CDR3 amino acids: CASSARQGTASGGYTF. The CDR3 DNA reads TGTGCCAGTAGTGCCCGACAGGGTACAGCCTCGGGGGGCTACACCTTC. The V gene is TRBV19, the J gene TRBJ1-2; 7 bases map to TRBD1. Trimming cost V 5 bases and J 8 bases; bases outside gene matches: 17. This CDR3 has 16 amino acids. Germline CDR1 and CDR2: LNHDA and SQIVND (reference sequence).

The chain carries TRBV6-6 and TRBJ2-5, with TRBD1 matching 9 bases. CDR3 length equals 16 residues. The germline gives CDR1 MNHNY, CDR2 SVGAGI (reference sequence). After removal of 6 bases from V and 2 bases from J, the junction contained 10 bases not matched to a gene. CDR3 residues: CASSKRQGGYQETQYF. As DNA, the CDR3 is TGTGCCAGCAGCAAACGACAGGGGGGGTATCAAGAGACCCAGTACTTC.

The CDR3 nucleotides read TGTGCCAGCAGTGTCGGACTAGCGGGGGGACAAGAGACCCAGTACTTC. It codes for CASSVGLAGGQETQYF. The chain recombines TRBV2 with TRBJ2-5; 14 bases are a match to TRBD2. Per the germline V gene, CDR1 is SNHLY and CDR2 is FYNNEI. The junction had 3 bases not matched to a gene; V was cut back by 4 bases and J by 2 bases. The CDR3 has 16 residues. The variable domain in full, with the rest retrieved from reference TRBV2 and TRBJ2-5, is EPEVTQTPSHQVTQMGQEVILRCVPISNHLYFYWYRQILGQKVEFLVSFYNNEISEKSEIFDDQFSVERPDGSNFTLKIRSTKLEDSAMYFCASSVGLAGGQETQYFGPGTRLLVL.

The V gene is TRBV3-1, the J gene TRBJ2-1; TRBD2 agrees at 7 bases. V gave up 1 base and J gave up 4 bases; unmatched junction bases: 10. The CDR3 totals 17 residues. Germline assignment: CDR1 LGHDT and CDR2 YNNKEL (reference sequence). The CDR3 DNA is TGTGCCAGCAGCCAAGGGGGCAAGCGGGGTATATACAATGAGCAGTTCTTC. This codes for CASSQGGKRGIYNEQFF.

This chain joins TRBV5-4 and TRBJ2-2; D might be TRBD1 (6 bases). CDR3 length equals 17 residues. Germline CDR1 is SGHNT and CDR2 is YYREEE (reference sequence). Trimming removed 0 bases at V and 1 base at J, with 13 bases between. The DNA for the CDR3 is TGTGCCAGCAGCTTGGCCAGGGGCTTATTGAACACCGGGGAGCTGTTTTTT. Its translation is CASSLARGLLNTGELFF.

The CDR3 coding sequence is TGTGCCAGTACCAGACGGGATAGCAATCAGCCCCAGCATTTT. It yields the protein CASTRRDSNQPQHF. The chain has TRBV19 and TRBJ1-5, with no clear D. Trimming shortened V by 7 bases and J by 0 bases, and 10 bases separated the two germline ends. There are 14 residues in the CDR3. The germline CDR1 and CDR2 sequences are LNHDA and SQIVND (reference sequence).

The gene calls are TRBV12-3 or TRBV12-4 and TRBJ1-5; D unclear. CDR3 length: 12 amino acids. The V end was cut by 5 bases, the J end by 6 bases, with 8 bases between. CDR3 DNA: TGTGCCAGCAGTCCCTCGGGTCAGCCCCAGCATTTT. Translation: CASSPSGQPQHF.

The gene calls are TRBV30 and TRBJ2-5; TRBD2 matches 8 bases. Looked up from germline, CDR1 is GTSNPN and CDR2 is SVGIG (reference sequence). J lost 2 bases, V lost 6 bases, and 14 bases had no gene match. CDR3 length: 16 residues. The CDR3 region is CACSAGAGGRQETQYF. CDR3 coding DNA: TGTGCCTGCTCCGCGGGGGCGGGGGGTCGTCAAGAGACCCAGTACTTC.

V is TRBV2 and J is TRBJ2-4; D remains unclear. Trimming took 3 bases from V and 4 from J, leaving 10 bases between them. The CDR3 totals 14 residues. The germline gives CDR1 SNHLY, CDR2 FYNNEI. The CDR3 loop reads CASSDWAAKNIQYF. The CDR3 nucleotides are TGTGCCAGCAGTGATTGGGCCGCTAAAAACATTCAGTACTTC.

CDR3: CASSQVVQTTDTQYF. CDR3 DNA sequence: TGTGCCAGCAGCCAAGTGGTACAGACCACGGATACGCAGTATTTT. The genes are TRBV3-1 and TRBJ2-3; no reliable D call. Germline lookup yields CDR1 LGHDT and CDR2 YNNKEL (reference sequence). The ends were cut back, 1 base at V and 6 bases at J, with 14 bases in the middle. The length of the CDR3 is 15 residues.

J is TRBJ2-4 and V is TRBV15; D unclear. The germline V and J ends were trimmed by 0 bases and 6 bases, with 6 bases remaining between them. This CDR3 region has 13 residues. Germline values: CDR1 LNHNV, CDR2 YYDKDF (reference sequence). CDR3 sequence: CATSRDNRNIQYF. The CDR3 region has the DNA TGTGCCACCAGCAGAGATAACAGAAACATTCAGTACTTC.